Sequencing of this TCR beta chain was carried out in a study of control samples from healthy donors and cancer patients. Trimming removed 8 bases from V and 1 base from J, with 10 bases in between. The CDR3 contains 13 residues. Germline V CDR1 and CDR2: WSHSY, SAAADI. Profiled with immunoSEQ multiplex PCR; TCRdb holds only in-frame clones, not every one. The table includes approximately 54,000 clones, 88% detected once. The receptor was derived from a man between 50 and 59 years old with head and neck cancer. The chain joins TRBV10-2 to TRBJ2-3; D is perhaps TRBD1 (6 bases). Material for sequencing was PBMCs. CDR3 sequence reads: CASGGARTDTQYF. The CDR3 DNA sequence: TGCGCCAGCGGGGGCGCACGCACAGATACGCAGTATTTT.